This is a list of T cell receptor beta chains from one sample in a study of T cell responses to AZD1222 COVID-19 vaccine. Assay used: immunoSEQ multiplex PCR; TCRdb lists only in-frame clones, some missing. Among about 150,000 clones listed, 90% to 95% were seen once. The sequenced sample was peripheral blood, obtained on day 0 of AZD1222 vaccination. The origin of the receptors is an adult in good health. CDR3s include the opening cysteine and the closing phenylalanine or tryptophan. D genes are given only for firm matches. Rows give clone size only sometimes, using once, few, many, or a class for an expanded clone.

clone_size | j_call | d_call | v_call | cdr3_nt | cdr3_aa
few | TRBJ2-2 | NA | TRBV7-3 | TGTGCCAGCAGCTTAACGAGGGGGTCCGGGGAGCTGTTTTTT | CASSLTRGSGELFF
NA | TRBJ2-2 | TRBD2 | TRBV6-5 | TGTGCCAGCAGTCCCGGACTAGCCACCGGGGAGCTGTTTTTT | CASSPGLATGELFF
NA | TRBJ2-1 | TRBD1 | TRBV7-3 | TGTGCCAGCAGCCAACCGGGACAGGGGGCTTACGGTGAGCAGTTCTTC | CASSQPGQGAYGEQFF
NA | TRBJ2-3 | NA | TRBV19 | TGTGCCAGTAGTACGCAGGGAACAGATACGCAGTATTTT | CASSTQGTDTQYF
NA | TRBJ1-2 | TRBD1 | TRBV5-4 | TGTGCCAGCAGCACGGGGACAGGGGGAGGGGATGGCTACACCTTC | CASSTGTGGGDGYTF
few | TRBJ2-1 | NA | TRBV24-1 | TGTGCCACCAGTGATTTGGGCAGGGTCAATGAGCAGTTCTTC | CATSDLGRVNEQFF
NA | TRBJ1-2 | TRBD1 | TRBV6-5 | TGTGCCAGCAGGAACAGGGGCGTCCATGGCTACACCTTC | CASRNRGVHGYTF
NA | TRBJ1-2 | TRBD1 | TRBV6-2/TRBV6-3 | TGTGCCAGCAGTCCCCGGACAGGGTACTATGGCTACACCTTC | CASSPRTGYYGYTF
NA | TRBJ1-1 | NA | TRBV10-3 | TGTGCCATCAAGCAGGGGAACACTGAAGCTTTCTTT | CAIKQGNTEAFF
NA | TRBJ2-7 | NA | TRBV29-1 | TGCAGCGTTCCAAGTGGGGCGGGCATTCGCGAGCAGTACTTC | CSVPSGAGIREQYF
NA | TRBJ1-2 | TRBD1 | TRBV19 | TGTGCCAGTAGCCAGGGGGACTATGGCTACACCTTC | CASSQGDYGYTF
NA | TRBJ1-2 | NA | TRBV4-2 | TGTGCCAGCAGCCATCCTCACGACAGCTATGGCTACACCTTC | CASSHPHDSYGYTF
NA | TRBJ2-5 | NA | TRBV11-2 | TGTGCCAGCAGCCTCGGCGTTCAAGAGACCCAGTACTTC | CASSLGVQETQYF
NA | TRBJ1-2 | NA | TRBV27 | TGTGCCAGCAGTTTAATAGGGGCAAGGGGGAACTATGGCTACACCTTC | CASSLIGARGNYGYTF
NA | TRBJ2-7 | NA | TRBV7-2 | TGTGCCAGCAGCTTATGGGGGGCCTCCTACGAGCAGTACTTC | CASSLWGASYEQYF
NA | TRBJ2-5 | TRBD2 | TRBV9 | TGTGCCAGCAGCCCCCAGGGTAGCGGGGACCCAGAGACCCAGTACTTC | CASSPQGSGDPETQYF
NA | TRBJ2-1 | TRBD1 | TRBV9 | TGTGCCAGCAGCGACCGTCAGGGGGATGAGCAGTTCTTC | CASSDRQGDEQFF
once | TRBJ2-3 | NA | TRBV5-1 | TGCGCCAGCAGCTGGGACAGCACAGATACGCAGTATTTT | CASSWDSTDTQYF
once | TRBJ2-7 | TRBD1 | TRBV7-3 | TGTGCCAGCAGCCCCGGGACAGGCGTTTACGAGCAGTACTTC | CASSPGTGVYEQYF
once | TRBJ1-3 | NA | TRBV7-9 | TGTGCCAGCCTGATTGGGGACACCATATATTTT | CASLIGDTIYF
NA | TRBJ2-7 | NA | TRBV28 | TGTGCCAGCAGTTTAAACGGTCCCTACGAGCAGTACTTC | CASSLNGPYEQYF
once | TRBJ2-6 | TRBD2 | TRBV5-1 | TGCGCCAGCAGCTTGGCCGGGACTAGCGGGATCTCTGGGGCCAACGTCCTGACTTTC | CASSLAGTSGISGANVLTF
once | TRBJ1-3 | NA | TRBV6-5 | TGTGCCAGCAGAGTTCAGGGGGGAAACACCATATATTTT | CASRVQGGNTIYF
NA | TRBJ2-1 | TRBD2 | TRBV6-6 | TGTGCCAGCAGCCCAAAGGGCGGGAGGGCCGGAAATGAGCAGTTCTTC | CASSPKGGRAGNEQFF
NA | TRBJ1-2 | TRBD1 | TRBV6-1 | TGTGCCAGCAGTGAATTTGCAGGGGGCGCGTACTCCTATGGCTACACCTTC | CASSEFAGGAYSYGYTF
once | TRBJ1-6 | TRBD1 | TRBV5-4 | TGTGCCAGCAGCTTTGGGACAGCGGCCTATAATTCACCCCTCCACTTT | CASSFGTAAYNSPLHF
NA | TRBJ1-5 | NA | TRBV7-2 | TGTGCCAGCAGCCCCGTTACCGGCCATCAGCCCCAGCATTTT | CASSPVTGHQPQHF
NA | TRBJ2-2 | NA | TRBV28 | TGTGCCAGCAGAGGCAGGGTAACCGGGGAGCTGTTTTTT | CASRGRVTGELFF
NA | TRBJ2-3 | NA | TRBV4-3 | TGCGCCAGCAGCCAAGAGCCGGGCACAGATACGCAGTATTTT | CASSQEPGTDTQYF
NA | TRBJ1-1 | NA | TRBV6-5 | TGTGCCAGCAGCCCCCTAGGGATGGGTGACACTGAAGCTTTCTTT | CASSPLGMGDTEAFF
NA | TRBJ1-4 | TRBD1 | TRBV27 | TGTGCCAGCAGTTTAAATCACTTTCTGAGGGACAGTAATGAAAAACTGTTTTTT | CASSLNHFLRDSNEKLFF
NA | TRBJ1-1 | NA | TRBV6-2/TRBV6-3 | TGTGCCAGCAGTCCACTCCTGGGCACTGAAGCTTTCTTT | CASSPLLGTEAFF
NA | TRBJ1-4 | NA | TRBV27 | TGTGCCAGCAGCCAAGGACGGGGGGCGGGTGAAAAACTGTTTTTT | CASSQGRGAGEKLFF
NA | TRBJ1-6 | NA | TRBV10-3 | TGTGCCATCAGTGTACAACAGACTGGGGATTCACCCCTCCACTTT | CAISVQQTGDSPLHF
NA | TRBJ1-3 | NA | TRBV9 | TGTGCCAGCACTCCGGGAGGCGGCTCTGGAAACACCATATATTTT | CASTPGGGSGNTIYF
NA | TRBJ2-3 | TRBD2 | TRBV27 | TGTGCCGCAGGACTAGCGGGTTCGGGGGGAACCACAGATACGCAGTATTTT | CAAGLAGSGGTTDTQYF
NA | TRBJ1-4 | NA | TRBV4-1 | TGCGCCAGCAGCCAAGGGGCAGGGTATAGGGAGGAAAAACTGTTTTTT | CASSQGAGYREEKLFF
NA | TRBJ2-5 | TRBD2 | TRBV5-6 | TGTGCCAGCAGCTTGAGTAGCGGGAGTCGGCGAGAGACCCAGTACTTC | CASSLSSGSRRETQYF
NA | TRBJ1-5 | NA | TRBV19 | TGTGCCAGTAGTATAGGACAGGCCCATCAGCCCCAGCATTTT | CASSIGQAHQPQHF
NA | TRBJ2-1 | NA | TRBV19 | TGTGCCAGTAGTATGGTGTCCGGGGCCAGCTCCTACAATGAGCAGTTCTTC | CASSMVSGASSYNEQFF
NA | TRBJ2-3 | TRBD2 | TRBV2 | TGTGCCAGCAGGCGGGAGGGAGTCCCAGATACGCAGTATTTT | CASRREGVPDTQYF
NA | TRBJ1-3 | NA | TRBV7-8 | TGTGCCAGCAGCCCCTGGGGGGGTCCCGGAAACACCATATATTTT | CASSPWGGPGNTIYF
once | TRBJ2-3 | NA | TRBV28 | TGTGCCAGCAGTCACGAAGGGACCACAGATACGCAGTATTTT | CASSHEGTTDTQYF
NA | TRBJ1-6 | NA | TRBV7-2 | TGTGCCAGCAATAATAGAGATAAGGGATCACCCCTCCACTTT | CASNNRDKGSPLHF
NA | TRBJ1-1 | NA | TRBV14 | TGTGCCAGCAGCCGAAATTTGGGAGCTTTATCTGAAGCTTTCTTT | CASSRNLGALSEAFF
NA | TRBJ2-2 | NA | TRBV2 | TGTGCCAGCAGCCCATACCAAACCGGGGAGCTGTTTTTT | CASSPYQTGELFF
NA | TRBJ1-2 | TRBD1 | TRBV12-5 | TGTGCTAGTGTTTCCCAGGGGGGCTCTTATGGCTACACCTTC | CASVSQGGSYGYTF
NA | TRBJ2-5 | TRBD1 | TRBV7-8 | TGTGCCAGCAGCCACACAGGGGGTCAGGAGACCCAGTACTTC | CASSHTGGQETQYF
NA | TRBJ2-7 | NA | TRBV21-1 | TGTGCCAGCAGCAAAAGGCCGTCCGGGACATCCACCAACTACATGTACGAGCAGTACTTC | CASSKRPSGTSTNYMYEQYF
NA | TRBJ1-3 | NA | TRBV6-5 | TGTGCCAGCAGCCGCCTCGCCTACTCTGGAAACACCATATATTTT | CASSRLAYSGNTIYF
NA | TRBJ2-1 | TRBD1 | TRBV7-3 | TGTGCCAGCAGCTTAATTGGGACAGAGTACAATGAGCAGTTCTTC | CASSLIGTEYNEQFF